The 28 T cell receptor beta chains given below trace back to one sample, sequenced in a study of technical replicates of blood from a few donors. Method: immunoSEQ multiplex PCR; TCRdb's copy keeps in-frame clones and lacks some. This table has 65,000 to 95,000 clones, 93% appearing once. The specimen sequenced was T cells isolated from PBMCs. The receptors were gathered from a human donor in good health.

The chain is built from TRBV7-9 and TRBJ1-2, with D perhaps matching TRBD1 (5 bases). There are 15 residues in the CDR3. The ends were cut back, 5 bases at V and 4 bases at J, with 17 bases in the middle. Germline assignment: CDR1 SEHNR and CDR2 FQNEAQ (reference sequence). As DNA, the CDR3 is TGTGCCAGCAGCGCAGGAGGGGAAGTCGGCTATGGCTACACCTTC. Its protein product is CASSAGGEVGYGYTF.

The CDR3 bases are TGTGCCACCCTAGGACAGGGTTACAATGAGCAGTTCTTC. Residues: CATLGQGYNEQFF. The V and J genes are TRBV10-3 and TRBJ2-1; TRBD1 matches at 8 bases. V gave up 10 bases and J gave up 4 bases; unmatched junction bases: 6. CDR3 length: 13 residues. CDR1 ENHRY and CDR2 SYGVKD come from the germline V gene.

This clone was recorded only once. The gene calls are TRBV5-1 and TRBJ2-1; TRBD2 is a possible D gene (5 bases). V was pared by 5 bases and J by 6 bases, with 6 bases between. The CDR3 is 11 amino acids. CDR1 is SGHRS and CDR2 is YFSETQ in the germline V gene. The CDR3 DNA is TGCGCCAGCAGAAGCGGCAATGAGCAGTTCTTC. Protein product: CASRSGNEQFF.

CDR3 DNA sequence: TGTGCCAGCAGTGCGGACACGAACACTGAAGCTTTCTTT. Translation gives CASSADTNTEAFF. The chain joins TRBV6-5 to TRBJ1-1; TRBD1 might be the D (5 bases). Germline V gene lookup returns CDR1 MNHEY and CDR2 SVGAGI. Trimming removed 5 bases from V and 1 base from J, with 8 bases in between. CDR3 length: 13 amino acids.

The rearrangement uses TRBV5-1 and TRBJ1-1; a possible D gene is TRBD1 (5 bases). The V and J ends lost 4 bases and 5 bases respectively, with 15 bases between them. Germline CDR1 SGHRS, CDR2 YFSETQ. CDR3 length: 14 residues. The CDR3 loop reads CASSVILGETEAFF. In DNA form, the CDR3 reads TGCGCCAGCAGCGTAATATTAGGGGAAACTGAAGCTTTCTTT. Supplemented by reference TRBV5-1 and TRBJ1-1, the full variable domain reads KAGVTQTPRYLIKTRGQQVTLSCSPISGHRSVSWYQQTPGQGLQFLFEYFSETQRNKGNFPGRFSGRQFSNSRSEMNVSTLELGDSALYLCASSVILGETEAFFGQGTRLTVV.

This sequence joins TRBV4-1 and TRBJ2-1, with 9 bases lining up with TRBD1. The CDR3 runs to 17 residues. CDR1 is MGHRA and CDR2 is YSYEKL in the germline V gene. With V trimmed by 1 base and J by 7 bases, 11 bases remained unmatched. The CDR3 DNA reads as TGCGCCAGCAGCCAAGGAGGGGACAGGGTTGTACATAATGAGCAGTTCTTC. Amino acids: CASSQGGDRVVHNEQFF.

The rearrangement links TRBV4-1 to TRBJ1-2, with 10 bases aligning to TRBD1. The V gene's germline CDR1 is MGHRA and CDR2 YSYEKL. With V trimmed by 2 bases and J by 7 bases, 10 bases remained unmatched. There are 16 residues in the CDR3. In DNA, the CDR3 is TGCGCCAGCAGCCAATCGTCCGGGACAGGGGTCAGTGGCTACACCTTC. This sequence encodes CASSQSSGTGVSGYTF.

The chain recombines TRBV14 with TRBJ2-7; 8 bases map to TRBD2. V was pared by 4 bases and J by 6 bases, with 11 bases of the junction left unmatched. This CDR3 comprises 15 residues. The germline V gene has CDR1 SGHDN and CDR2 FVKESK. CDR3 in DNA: TGTGCCAGCAGCCGGGGTGGGGGACTAGGTCCCGAGCAGTACTTC. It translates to CASSRGGGLGPEQYF.

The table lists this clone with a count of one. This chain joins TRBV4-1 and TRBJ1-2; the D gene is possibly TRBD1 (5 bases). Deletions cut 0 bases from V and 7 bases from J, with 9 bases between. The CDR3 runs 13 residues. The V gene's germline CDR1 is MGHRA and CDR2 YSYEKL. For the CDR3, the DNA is TGCGCCAGCAGCCAAGAGGGCGGGGGTGGCTACACCTTC. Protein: CASSQEGGGGYTF.

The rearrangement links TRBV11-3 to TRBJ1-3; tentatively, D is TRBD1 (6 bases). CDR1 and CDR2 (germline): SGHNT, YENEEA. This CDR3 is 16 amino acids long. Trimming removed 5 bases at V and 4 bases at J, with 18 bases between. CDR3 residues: CASSPREQGTGNTIYF. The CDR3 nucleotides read TGTGCCAGCAGCCCTCGGGAACAGGGCACCGGAAACACCATATATTTT.

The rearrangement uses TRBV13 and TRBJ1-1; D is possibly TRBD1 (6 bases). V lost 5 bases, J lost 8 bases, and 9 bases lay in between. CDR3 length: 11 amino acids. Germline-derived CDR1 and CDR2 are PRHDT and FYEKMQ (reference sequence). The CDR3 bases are TGTGCCAGCAGCCAAGACAGGGAAGCTTTCTTT. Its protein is CASSQDREAFF.

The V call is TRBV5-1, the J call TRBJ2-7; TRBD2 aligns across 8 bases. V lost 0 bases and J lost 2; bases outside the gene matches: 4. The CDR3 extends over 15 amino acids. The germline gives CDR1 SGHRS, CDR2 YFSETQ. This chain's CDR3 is CASSLASGGPYEQYF. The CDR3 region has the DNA TGCGCCAGCAGCTTGGCCAGCGGGGGCCCCTACGAGCAGTACTTC.

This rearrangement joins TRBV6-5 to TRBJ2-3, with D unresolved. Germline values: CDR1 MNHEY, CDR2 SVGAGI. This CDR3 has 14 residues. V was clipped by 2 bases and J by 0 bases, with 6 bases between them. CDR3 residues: CASSYRRSTDTQYF. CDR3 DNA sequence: TGTGCCAGCAGTTACAGGCGGAGCACAGATACGCAGTATTTT.

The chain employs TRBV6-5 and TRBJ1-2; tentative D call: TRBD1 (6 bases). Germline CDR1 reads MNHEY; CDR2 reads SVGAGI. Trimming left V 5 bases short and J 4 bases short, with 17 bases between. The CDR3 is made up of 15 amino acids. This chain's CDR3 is CASSQRDRSLYGYTF. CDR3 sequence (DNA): TGTGCCAGCAGTCAACGAGACAGGAGCCTCTATGGCTACACCTTC.

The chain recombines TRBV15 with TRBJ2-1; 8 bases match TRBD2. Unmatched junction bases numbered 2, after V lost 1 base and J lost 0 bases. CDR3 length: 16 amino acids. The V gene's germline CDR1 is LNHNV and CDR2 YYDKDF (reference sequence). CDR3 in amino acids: CATSRGGLASYNEQFF. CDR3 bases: TGTGCCACCAGCAGAGGTGGACTAGCCTCCTACAATGAGCAGTTCTTC.

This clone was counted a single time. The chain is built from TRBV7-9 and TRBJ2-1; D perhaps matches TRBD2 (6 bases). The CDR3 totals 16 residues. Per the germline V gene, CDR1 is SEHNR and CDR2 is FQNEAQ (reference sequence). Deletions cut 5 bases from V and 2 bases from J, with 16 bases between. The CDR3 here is CASSPSRGPAYNEQFF. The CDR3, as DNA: TGTGCCAGCAGCCCATCGCGGGGCCCCGCCTACAATGAGCAGTTCTTC.

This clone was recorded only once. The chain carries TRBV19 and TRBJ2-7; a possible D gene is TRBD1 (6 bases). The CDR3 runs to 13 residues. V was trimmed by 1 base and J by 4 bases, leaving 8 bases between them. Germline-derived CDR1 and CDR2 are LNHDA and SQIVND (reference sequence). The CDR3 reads CASSIGTDYEQYF. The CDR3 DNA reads TGTGCCAGTAGTATAGGGACAGATTACGAGCAGTACTTC.

CDR3 nucleotide sequence: TGTGCCACCAGCAGAGTGAAGCGACAGGGGAACACTGAAGCTTTCTTT. This codes for CATSRVKRQGNTEAFF. The chain carries TRBV15 and TRBJ1-1; 7 bases are shared with TRBD1. V lost 1 base, J lost 1 base, and 6 bases stayed unmatched. CDR1 and CDR2 (germline): LNHNV, YYDKDF (reference sequence). The CDR3 runs 16 residues. Using reference TRBV15 and TRBJ1-1 for the parts outside the CDR3, the full variable domain is DAMVIQNPRYQVTQFGKPVTLSCSQTLNHNVMYWYQQKSSQAPKLLFHYYDKDFNNEADTPDNFQSRRPNTSFCFLDIRSPGLGDTAMYLCATSRVKRQGNTEAFFGQGTRLTVV.

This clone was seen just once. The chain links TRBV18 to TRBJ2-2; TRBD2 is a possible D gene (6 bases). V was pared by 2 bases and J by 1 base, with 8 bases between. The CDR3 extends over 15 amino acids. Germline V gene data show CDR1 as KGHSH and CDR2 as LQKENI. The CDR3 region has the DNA TGTGCCAGCTCACCAGGTAGCGGGAACACCGGGGAGCTGTTTTTT. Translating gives CASSPGSGNTGELFF.

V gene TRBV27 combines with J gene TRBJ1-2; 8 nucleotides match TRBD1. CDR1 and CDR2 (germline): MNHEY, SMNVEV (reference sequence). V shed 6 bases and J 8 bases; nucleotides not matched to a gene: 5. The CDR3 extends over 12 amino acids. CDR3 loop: CASSQPGGGYTF. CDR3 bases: TGTGCCAGCAGCCAACCAGGGGGCGGCTACACCTTC.

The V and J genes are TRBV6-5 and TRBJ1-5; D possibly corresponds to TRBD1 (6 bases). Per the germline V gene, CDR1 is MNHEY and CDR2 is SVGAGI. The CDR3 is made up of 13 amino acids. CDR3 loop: CSTGMGANQPQHF. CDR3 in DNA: TGTTCCACCGGGATGGGGGCCAATCAGCCCCAGCATTTT.

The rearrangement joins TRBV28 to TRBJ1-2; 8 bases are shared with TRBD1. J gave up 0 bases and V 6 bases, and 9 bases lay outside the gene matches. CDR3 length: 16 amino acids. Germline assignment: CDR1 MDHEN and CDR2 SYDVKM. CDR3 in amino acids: CASSHRTGRSNYGYTF. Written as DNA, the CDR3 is TGTGCCAGCAGCCACAGGACAGGGCGATCTAACTATGGCTACACCTTC.

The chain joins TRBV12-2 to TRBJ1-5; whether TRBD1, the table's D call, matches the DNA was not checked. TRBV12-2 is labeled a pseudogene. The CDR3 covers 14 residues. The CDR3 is CASRDGQGNQPQHF. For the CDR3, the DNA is TGTGCAAGTCGCGACGGACAGGGCAATCAGCCCCAGCATTTT.

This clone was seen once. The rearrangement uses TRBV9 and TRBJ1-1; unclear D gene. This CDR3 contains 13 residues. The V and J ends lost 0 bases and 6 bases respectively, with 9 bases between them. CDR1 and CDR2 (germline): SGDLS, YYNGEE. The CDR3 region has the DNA TGTGCCAGCAGCGTAGGAATAGTCCCTGAAGCTTTCTTT. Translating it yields CASSVGIVPEAFF.

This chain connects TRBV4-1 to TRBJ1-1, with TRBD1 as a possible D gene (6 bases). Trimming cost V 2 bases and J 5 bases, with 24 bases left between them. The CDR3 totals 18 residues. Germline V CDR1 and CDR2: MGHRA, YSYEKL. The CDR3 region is CASSQPPVRGREGTEAFF. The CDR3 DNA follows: TGCGCCAGCAGCCAACCTCCCGTGCGGGGGCGCGAGGGGACTGAAGCTTTCTTT.

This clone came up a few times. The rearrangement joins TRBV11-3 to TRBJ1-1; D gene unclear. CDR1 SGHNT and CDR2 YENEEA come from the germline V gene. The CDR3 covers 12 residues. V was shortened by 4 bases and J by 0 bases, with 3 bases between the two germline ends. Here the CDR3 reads CASSSVNTEAFF. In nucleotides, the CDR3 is TGTGCCAGCAGCTCAGTGAACACTGAAGCTTTCTTT. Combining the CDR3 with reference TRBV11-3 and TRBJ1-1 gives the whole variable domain EAGVVQSPRYKIIEKKQPVAFWCNPISGHNTLYWYLQNLGQGPELLIRYENEEAVDDSQLPKDRFSAERLKGVDSTLKIQPAELGDSAVYLCASSSVNTEAFFGQGTRLTVV.

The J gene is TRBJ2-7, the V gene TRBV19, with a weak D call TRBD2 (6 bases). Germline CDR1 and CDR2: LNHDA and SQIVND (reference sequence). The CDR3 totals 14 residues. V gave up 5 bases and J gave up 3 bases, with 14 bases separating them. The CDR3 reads CASSLMTGVYEQYF. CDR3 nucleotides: TGTGCCAGTAGTCTCATGACGGGAGTCTACGAGCAGTACTTC.

The CDR3 loop reads CASGLVLGQVNYEQYF. CDR3 nucleotides: TGTGCTAGTGGTTTGGTACTGGGACAGGTTAACTACGAGCAGTACTTC. The chain joins TRBV12-5 to TRBJ2-7; 8 bases agree with TRBD1. This CDR3 is built from 16 residues. Germline trimming cut 0 bases from V and 3 bases from J; bases unmatched to any gene: 7. Germline V gene sequence: CDR1 LGHNT, CDR2 FRNRAP.